This T cell receptor beta chain was recorded in a study of technical replicates of blood from several donors. Libraries were prepared by immunoSEQ multiplex PCR; TCRdb keeps only in-frame clonotypes and omits some of them. Among around 58,000 clones listed, approximately 87% were seen once. The CDR3 extends over 14 amino acids. CDR1 and CDR2 (germline): SGHAT, FQDESV (reference sequence). Trimming shortened V by 0 bases and J by 3 bases, and 9 bases separated the two germline ends. This clone was observed a few times. This receptor was identified in a human donor in good health. Some clones in this sample may be carry-over from other donors' samples. The V call is TRBV11-1, the J call TRBJ2-7; unclear D gene. The sample consisted of PBMCs. The CDR3 DNA reads TGTGCCAGCAGCTTAGCGGGCAGTAACTACGAGCAGTACTTC. Amino acid sequence: CASSLAGSNYEQYF.